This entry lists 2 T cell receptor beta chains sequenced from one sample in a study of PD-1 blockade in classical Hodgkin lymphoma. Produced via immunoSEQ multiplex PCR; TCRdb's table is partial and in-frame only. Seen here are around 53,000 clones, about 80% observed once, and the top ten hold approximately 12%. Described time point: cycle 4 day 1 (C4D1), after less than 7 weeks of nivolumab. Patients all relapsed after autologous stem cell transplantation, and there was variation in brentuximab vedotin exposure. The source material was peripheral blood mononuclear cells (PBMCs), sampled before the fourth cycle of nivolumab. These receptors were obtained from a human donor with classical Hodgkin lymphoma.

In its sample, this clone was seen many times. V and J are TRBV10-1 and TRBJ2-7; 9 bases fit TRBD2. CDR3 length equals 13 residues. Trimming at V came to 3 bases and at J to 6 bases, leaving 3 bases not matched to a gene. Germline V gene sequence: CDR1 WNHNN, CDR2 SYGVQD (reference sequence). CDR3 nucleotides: TGCGCCAGCAGTGAAGGCGGGAGGGCCGAGCAGTACTTC. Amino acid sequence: CASSEGGRAEQYF.

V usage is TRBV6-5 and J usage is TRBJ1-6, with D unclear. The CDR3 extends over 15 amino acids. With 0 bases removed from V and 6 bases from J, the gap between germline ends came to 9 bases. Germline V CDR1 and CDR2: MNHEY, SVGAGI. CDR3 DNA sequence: TGTGCCAGCAGTTACTCGAAGCAGACTAATTCACCCCTCCACTTT. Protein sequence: CASSYSKQTNSPLHF.